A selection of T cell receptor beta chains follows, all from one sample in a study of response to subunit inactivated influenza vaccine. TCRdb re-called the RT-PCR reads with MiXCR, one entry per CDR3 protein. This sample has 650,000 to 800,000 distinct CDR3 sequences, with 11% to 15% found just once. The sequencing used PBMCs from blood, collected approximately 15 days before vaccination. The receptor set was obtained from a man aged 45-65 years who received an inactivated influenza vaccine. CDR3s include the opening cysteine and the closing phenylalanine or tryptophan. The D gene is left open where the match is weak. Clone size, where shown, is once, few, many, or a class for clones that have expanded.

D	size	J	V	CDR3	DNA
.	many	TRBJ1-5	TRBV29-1	CSVRQPNQPQHF	TGCAGCGTACGACAGCCCAATCAGCCCCAGCATTTT
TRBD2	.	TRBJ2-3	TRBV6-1	CASSVRRGGSGTDTQYF	TGTGCCAGCAGTGTGAGGCGGGGGGGCTCAGGCACAGATACGCAGTATTTT
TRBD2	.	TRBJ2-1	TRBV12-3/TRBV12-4	CASSTGLNHNEQFF	TGTGCCAGCAGTACGGGACTAAACCACAATGAGCAGTTCTTC
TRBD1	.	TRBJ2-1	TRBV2	CASRGDRTSYNEQFF	TGTGCCAGCAGGGGGGACAGGACGTCCTACAATGAGCAGTTCTTC
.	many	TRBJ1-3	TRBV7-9	CASSLGQSNSGNTIYF	TGTGCCAGCAGCCTAGGACAGTCAAACTCTGGAAACACCATATATTTT
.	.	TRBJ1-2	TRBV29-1	CSVGSGFDGYTF	TGCAGCGTTGGGTCAGGGTTCGACGGCTACACCTTC
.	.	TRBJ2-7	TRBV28	CASSLDPSSYEQYF	TGTGCCAGCAGTTTGGACCCGAGCTCCTACGAGCAGTACTTC
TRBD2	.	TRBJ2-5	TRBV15	CATTSGTQETQYF	TGTGCCACCACTAGCGGAACCCAAGAGACCCAGTACTTC
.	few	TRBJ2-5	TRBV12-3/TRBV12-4	CASSTGATLGLKTQYF	TGTGCCAGCAGTACCGGGGCCACTTTGGGCTTAAAGACCCAGTACTTC
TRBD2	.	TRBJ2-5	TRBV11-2	CASSPTSGGAGETHYF	TGTGCCAGCAGCCCAACTAGCGGGGGGGCCGGGGAGACCCACTACTTC
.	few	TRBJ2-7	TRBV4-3	CASSRNRLGEQYF	TGCGCCAGCAGCCGAAACAGGTTGGGAGAGCAGTACTTC
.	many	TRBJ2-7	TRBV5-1	CASSVRGGYEQYF	TGCGCCAGCAGTGTCAGGGGCGGCTACGAGCAGTACTTC
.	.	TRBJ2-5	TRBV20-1	CSAANLAKETQYF	TGCAGTGCCGCAAACCTCGCCAAGGAGACCCAGTACTTC
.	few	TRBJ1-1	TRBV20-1	CSARGANTEAFF	TGCAGTGCCCGAGGGGCCAACACTGAAGCTTTCTTT